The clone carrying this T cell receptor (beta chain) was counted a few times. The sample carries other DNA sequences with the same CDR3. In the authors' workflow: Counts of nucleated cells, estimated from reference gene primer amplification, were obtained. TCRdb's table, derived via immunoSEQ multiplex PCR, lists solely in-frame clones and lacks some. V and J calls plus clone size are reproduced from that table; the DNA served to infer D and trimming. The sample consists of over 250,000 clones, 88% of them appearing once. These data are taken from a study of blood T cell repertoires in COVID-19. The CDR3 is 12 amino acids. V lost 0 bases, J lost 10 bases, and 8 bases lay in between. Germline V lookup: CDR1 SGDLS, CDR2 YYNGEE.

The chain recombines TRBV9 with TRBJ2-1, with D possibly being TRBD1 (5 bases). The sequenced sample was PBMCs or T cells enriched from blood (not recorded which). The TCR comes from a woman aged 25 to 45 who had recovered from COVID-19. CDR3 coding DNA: TGTGCCAGCAGCGTAGATAGGGGCGAGCAGTTCTTC. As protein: CASSVDRGEQFF.